Shown below are 30 T cell receptor beta chains from a single sample sequenced in a study of Tregs in tolerant kidney transplant recipients. Only in-frame clones appear in the TCRdb table, and some are missing; sequencing was by immunoSEQ multiplex PCR. This table has about 110,000 clones, about 90% appearing once. This specimen was CD4+ T cells from blood, taken before the transplant. The receptors derive from a human donor who received a combined kidney and bone marrow transplant.

This chain links TRBV2 with TRBJ2-1, with 9 nucleotides matching TRBD1. V lost 4 bases and J lost 8; bases outside the gene matches: 6. CDR3 length equals 14 residues. Looked up from germline, CDR1 is SNHLY and CDR2 is FYNNEI. CDR3 bases: TGTGCCAGCAGTGGACTTGGACAGGGGCATGAGCAGTTCTTC. It specifies CASSGLGQGHEQFF.

This clone was recorded a few times. V is TRBV4-1 and J is TRBJ1-6; 7 bases are a match to TRBD1. Germline-derived CDR1 and CDR2 are MGHRA and YSYEKL. This CDR3 has 15 residues. The V gene end was trimmed by 5 bases and the J gene end by 2 bases; junction bases not matched to a gene: 3. The CDR3 sequence is CASSYRGTYNSPLHF. Here the CDR3 DNA reads TGCGCCAGCAGCTACAGGGGAACCTATAATTCACCCCTCCACTTT.

The V call is TRBV12-5, the J call TRBJ2-4; D is unclear. There are 15 residues in the CDR3. V shed 1 base and J shed 0 bases, with 7 bases lying between them. Germline CDR1 is LGHNT and CDR2 is FRNRAP. The CDR3 DNA reads TGTGCTAGTGGTTTGGGAGGCCTAGCCAAAAACATTCAGTACTTC. This codes for CASGLGGLAKNIQYF.

This chain joins TRBV30 and TRBJ1-3, with D hard to call. This CDR3 comprises 15 residues. Germline loops: CDR1 GTSNPN, CDR2 SVGIG (reference sequence). Trimming shortened V by 7 bases and J by 2 bases, and 18 bases separated the two germline ends. The CDR3 is CASQWARYAGNTIYF. The CDR3 DNA is TGTGCCTCTCAATGGGCCCGGTACGCTGGAAACACCATATATTTT.

This clone is a singleton in its sample. This chain's CDR3 is CASRATGADHEQYF. Here the CDR3 DNA reads TGTGCCAGCAGAGCGACAGGGGCGGACCACGAGCAGTACTTC. The chain has TRBV2 and TRBJ2-7, with 8 bases aligning to TRBD1. Trimming took 6 bases from V and 5 from J; bases not matched to a gene: 9. The CDR3 extends over 14 amino acids. Germline CDR1 SNHLY, CDR2 FYNNEI. Full variable domain (missing parts from reference TRBV2 and TRBJ2-7): EPEVTQTPSHQVTQMGQEVILRCVPISNHLYFYWYRQILGQKVEFLVSFYNNEISEKSEIFDDQFSVERPDGSNFTLKIRSTKLEDSAMYFCASRATGADHEQYFGPGTRLTVT.

V is TRBV19 and J is TRBJ2-5, with D perhaps TRBD2 (5 bases). With 5 bases removed from V and 7 bases from J, the gap between germline ends came to 23 bases. The CDR3 loop spans 16 amino acids. The V gene's germline CDR1 is LNHDA and CDR2 SQIVND (reference sequence). CDR3 sequence (DNA): TGTGCCAGTAGTTCAGGACGGAGCGGTGGGGTGTGGACCCAGTACTTC. Encoded protein: CASSSGRSGGVWTQYF.

The gene calls are TRBV11-2 and TRBJ1-3; 8 bases fit TRBD1. The CDR3 runs 14 residues. Germline CDR1 is SGHAT and CDR2 is FQNNGV. Trimming took 5 bases from V and 3 from J; bases not matched to a gene: 3. CDR3 sequence reads: CASSRGTGGNTIYF. As DNA, the CDR3 is TGTGCCAGCAGCCGAGGGACAGGTGGAAACACCATATATTTT.

V gene TRBV19 combines with J gene TRBJ1-2; maybe TRBD1 (5 bases). In germline, CDR1 is LNHDA, CDR2 SQIVND (reference sequence). V was cut by 6 bases and J by 0 bases, with 17 bases left in between. This CDR3 region has 16 residues. The CDR3 sequence is CASRTGRGGANYGYTF. CDR3 DNA sequence: TGTGCCAGTAGGACGGGCCGTGGGGGGGCTAACTATGGCTACACCTTC. The variable domain in full, completed from reference TRBV19 and TRBJ1-2, reads DGGITQSPKYLFRKEGQNVTLSCEQNLNHDAMYWYRQDPGQGLRLIYYSQIVNDFQKGDIAEGYSVSREKKESFPLTVTSAQKNPTAFYLCASRTGRGGANYGYTFGSGTRLTVV.

In its sample, this clone was seen once. CDR3 sequence (DNA): TGTGCCAGCAGAAGGGACAGGGGACCCTACAATGAGCAGTTCTTC. Translated, it gives CASRRDRGPYNEQFF. V and J are TRBV2 and TRBJ2-1; 10 positions match TRBD1. CDR3 length: 15 residues. With V trimmed by 6 bases and J by 2 bases, 4 bases remained unmatched. Germline CDR1 is SNHLY and CDR2 is FYNNEI.

The V gene is TRBV6-5, the J gene TRBJ1-5; tentatively, D is TRBD1 (6 bases). V lost 6 bases to trimming and J lost 0 bases, with 12 bases between them. The length of the CDR3 is 15 residues. In germline, CDR1 is MNHEY, CDR2 SVGAGI. The CDR3 nucleotides read TGTGCCAGCAGGAGGGGGGGGCCTAGCAATCAGCCCCAGCATTTT. Amino acid sequence: CASRRGGPSNQPQHF.

The chain couples TRBV5-1 to TRBJ2-5, with 10 bases lining up with TRBD2. This CDR3 is 16 amino acids long. The ends lost 0 bases at V and 1 base at J; junction bases unmatched: 3. Germline V CDR1 and CDR2: SGHRS, YFSETQ. DNA for the CDR3: TGCGCCAGCAGCTTGGATCCTAGCGGGGGCCAAGAGACCCAGTACTTC. Its protein is CASSLDPSGGQETQYF. The variable domain in full, with the rest retrieved from reference TRBV5-1 and TRBJ2-5, is KAGVTQTPRYLIKTRGQQVTLSCSPISGHRSVSWYQQTPGQGLQFLFEYFSETQRNKGNFPGRFSGRQFSNSRSEMNVSTLELGDSALYLCASSLDPSGGQETQYFGPGTRLLVL.

This clone was seen more than once but under ten times. The genes are TRBV19 and TRBJ1-1, with 8 bases lining up with TRBD1. The CDR3 runs 14 residues. The germline CDR1 and CDR2 sequences are LNHDA and SQIVND (reference sequence). V trimming: 4 bases; J trimming: 1 base; junction bases outside the gene matches: 2. CDR3 sequence reads: CASSRDRRNTEAFF. CDR3 nucleotides: TGTGCCAGTAGTAGGGACAGGCGGAACACTGAAGCTTTCTTT.

There are a few counts of this clone. This chain joins TRBV5-4 and TRBJ2-5; 10 bases line up with TRBD2. V was clipped by 4 bases and J by 3 bases; unmatched bases: 3. The CDR3 contains 14 residues. The V gene's germline CDR1 is SGHNT and CDR2 YYREEE (reference sequence). The CDR3: CASSPGLAEETQYF. The CDR3 region has the DNA TGTGCCAGCAGCCCTGGACTAGCGGAAGAGACCCAGTACTTC.

The chain has TRBV9 and TRBJ2-6, with a weak D call TRBD2 (6 bases). The V gene lost 5 bases and the J gene lost 2 bases, with 11 bases spanning the gap. From germline, CDR1 is SGDLS and CDR2 YYNGEE. The CDR3 has 15 amino acids. As DNA, the CDR3 is TGTGCCAGCAGTCTCAGACTAGCTGGGGCCAACGTCCTGACTTTC. Its translation: CASSLRLAGANVLTF.

This rearrangement joins TRBV7-9 to TRBJ2-7; TRBD1 is a possible D gene (5 bases). V was trimmed by 4 bases and J by 0 bases, leaving 19 bases between them. CDR1 is SEHNR, CDR2 FQNEAQ, per germline (reference sequence). CDR3 size: 17 residues. CDR3 protein: CASSSSVGHKLSYEQYF. The CDR3 bases are TGTGCCAGCAGCTCCAGCGTCGGACACAAACTCTCCTACGAGCAGTACTTC.

V is TRBV2 and J is TRBJ2-7, with 10 bases that match TRBD2. There are 15 residues in the CDR3. Germline values: CDR1 SNHLY, CDR2 FYNNEI. Trimming removed 6 bases from V and 1 base from J; junction bases left unmatched: 6. The CDR3 DNA reads TGTGCCAGCAGCGGCCTAGCGGGGGTTTCCTACGAGCAGTACTTC. This sequence encodes CASSGLAGVSYEQYF.

The gene calls are TRBV2 and TRBJ2-5; TRBD1 might be the D (5 bases). V lost 6 bases to trimming and J lost 6 bases, with 17 bases between them. CDR1 is SNHLY, CDR2 FYNNEI, per germline. This CDR3 comprises 14 residues. Here the CDR3 DNA reads TGTGCCAGCAGCCCAGGGCCGGGTCGGAAGACCCAGTACTTC. It translates to CASSPGPGRKTQYF.

The chain employs TRBV5-6 and TRBJ2-1, with 11 bases that match TRBD2. This CDR3 spans 17 amino acids. Trimming removed 2 bases from V and 8 bases from J; junction bases left unmatched: 12. CDR1 is SGHDT, CDR2 YYEEEE, per germline. This CDR3 is CASSFTYSGGAVDEQFF. The CDR3 DNA follows: TGTGCCAGCAGCTTTACCTATAGCGGGGGGGCTGTCGATGAGCAGTTCTTC.

The chain is built from TRBV14 and TRBJ2-5, with a possible D match to TRBD1 (6 bases). CDR3 length equals 14 residues. Germline V gene sequence: CDR1 SGHDN, CDR2 FVKESK. V was pared by 4 bases and J by 4 bases, with 13 bases between. The CDR3 coding sequence is TGTGCCAGCAGCCCGGCCGGGACACGAGAGACCCAGTACTTC. This encodes CASSPAGTRETQYF.

The V gene is TRBV27, the J gene TRBJ1-2; D unclear. Trimming shortened V by 6 bases and J by 3 bases, and 17 bases separated the two germline ends. There are 15 residues in the CDR3. Germline V gene data show CDR1 as MNHEY and CDR2 as SMNVEV (reference sequence). As DNA, the CDR3 is TGTGCCAGCAGCCCTTACCCCCCCGCGGACTATGGCTACACCTTC. Protein: CASSPYPPADYGYTF.

The rearrangement joins TRBV5-4 to TRBJ1-1; TRBD1 matches 7 bases. Germline V gene lookup returns CDR1 SGHNT and CDR2 YYREEE (reference sequence). The CDR3 spans 14 residues. With 5 bases clipped from V and 0 bases from J, the junction kept 4 bases outside the gene matches. The CDR3 loop reads CASSQGGMNTEAFF. CDR3 nucleotides: TGTGCCAGCAGTCAGGGGGGTATGAACACTGAAGCTTTCTTT. Variable domain in full (rest from reference TRBV5-4 and TRBJ1-1): ETGVTQSPTHLIKTRGQQVTLRCSSQSGHNTVSWYQQALGQGPQFIFQYYREEENGRGNFPPRFSGLQFPNYSSELNVNALELDDSALYLCASSQGGMNTEAFFGQGTRLTVV.

V and J are TRBV10-3 and TRBJ2-7, with a tentative D call TRBD2 (6 bases). The V end was cut by 11 bases, the J end by 2 bases, with 19 bases between. CDR3 length equals 14 residues. Germline V lookup: CDR1 ENHRY, CDR2 SYGVKD. The CDR3 DNA reads as TGTGCCGCAGCATCCGGGACTCCCCCCTACGAGCAGTACTTC. Residues: CAAASGTPPYEQYF.

CDR3 nucleotides: TGTGCCAGCAGCGGCTGGGAGGGCGAGGATTATGGCTACACCTTC. Encoded protein: CASSGWEGEDYGYTF. The chain recombines TRBV14 with TRBJ1-2, with D uncertain. The V and J ends lost 5 bases and 5 bases respectively, with 18 bases between them. Looked up from germline, CDR1 is SGHDN and CDR2 is FVKESK. This CDR3 contains 15 residues.

This sequence joins TRBV2 and TRBJ1-2; D not certain. CDR1 and CDR2 (germline): SNHLY, FYNNEI. The ends were cut back, 4 bases at V and 3 bases at J, with 6 bases in the middle. This CDR3 has 12 residues. The CDR3 loop reads CASSAGDYGYTF. CDR3 in DNA: TGTGCCAGCAGTGCGGGTGACTATGGCTACACCTTC. The whole variable domain, filled in from reference TRBV2 and TRBJ1-2, reads EPEVTQTPSHQVTQMGQEVILRCVPISNHLYFYWYRQILGQKVEFLVSFYNNEISEKSEIFDDQFSVERPDGSNFTLKIRSTKLEDSAMYFCASSAGDYGYTFGSGTRLTVV.

This chain joins TRBV28 and TRBJ1-1; D perhaps matches TRBD1 (5 bases). The germline V gene has CDR1 MDHEN and CDR2 SYDVKM. Trimming pared 1 base from V and 0 bases from J, leaving 12 bases between. This CDR3 has 16 residues. CDR3: CASSLFYTGVNTEAFF. The CDR3 nucleotides are TGTGCCAGCAGTTTATTCTATACGGGGGTGAACACTGAAGCTTTCTTT. Full variable domain (missing parts from reference TRBV28 and TRBJ1-1): DVKVTQSSRYLVKRTGEKVFLECVQDMDHENMFWYRQDPGLGLRLIYFSYDVKMKEKGDIPEGYSVSREKKERFSLILESASTNQTSMYLCASSLFYTGVNTEAFFGQGTRLTVV.

As concerns this clone: Germline is not matched at one junction end, which may reflect a read error. The chain recombines TRBV2 with TRBJ1-1; unclear D gene. Germline loops: CDR1 SNHLY, CDR2 FYNNEI. The CDR3 is made up of 13 amino acids. The CDR3 nucleotides read TGTGCCAGCAGTGATTTACAGAACACTGAAGTTTTCTTT. It is translated as CASSDLQNTEVFF. The whole variable domain, remainder taken from reference TRBV2 and TRBJ1-1, is EPEVTQTPSHQVTQMGQEVILRCVPISNHLYFYWYRQILGQKVEFLVSFYNNEISEKSEIFDDQFSVERPDGSNFTLKIRSTKLEDSAMYFCASSDLQNTEVFFGQGTRLTVV.

The chain employs TRBV15 and TRBJ2-2; possibly TRBD1 for D (6 bases). Germline loops: CDR1 LNHNV, CDR2 YYDKDF (reference sequence). The CDR3 totals 15 residues. V gave up 5 bases and J gave up 4 bases, with 14 bases separating them. The CDR3 loop reads CATSDRTVITGELFF. The CDR3 DNA sequence: TGTGCCACCAGCGACCGGACAGTGATCACCGGGGAGCTGTTTTTT. Full variable domain (remainder filled in from reference TRBV15 and TRBJ2-2): DAMVIQNPRYQVTQFGKPVTLSCSQTLNHNVMYWYQQKSSQAPKLLFHYYDKDFNNEADTPDNFQSRRPNTSFCFLDIRSPGLGDTAMYLCATSDRTVITGELFFGEGSRLTVL.

The rearrangement joins TRBV27 to TRBJ1-2; 11 nucleotides agree with TRBD1. This CDR3 comprises 17 residues. The V gene end was trimmed by 3 bases and the J gene end by 0 bases; junction bases not matched to a gene: 6. In germline, CDR1 is MNHEY, CDR2 SMNVEV (reference sequence). This chain's CDR3 is CASSFLGQGASNYGYTF. CDR3 coding DNA: TGTGCCAGCAGTTTTCTTGGACAGGGGGCTTCTAACTATGGCTACACCTTC.

This clone came up once. The V gene is TRBV5-1, the J gene TRBJ2-3, with TRBD1 matching over 9 bases. The CDR3 runs 17 residues. J lost 5 bases, V lost 1 base, and 11 bases had no gene match. Germline CDR1 and CDR2: SGHRS and YFSETQ. This chain's CDR3 is CASSLTSSGQGRDTQYF. The CDR3 nucleotides are TGCGCCAGCAGCTTGACCTCTTCGGGACAGGGCCGAGATACGCAGTATTTT.

This chain uses TRBV12-2 with TRBJ2-2; TRBD1 is the table's D call, not checked against the DNA. TRBV12-2 represents a pseudogene. The CDR3 is made up of 15 amino acids. CDR3 coding DNA: TGTGCAAGTCGACTCGGACAGAAGAACACCGGGGAGCTGTTTTTT. Its translation: CASRLGQKNTGELFF.